This TCR beta chain is from a study of T cells in localized non-small cell lung cancer. Clones were sequenced by immunoSEQ multiplex PCR, and TCRdb holds only the in-frame ones, with some missing. The sample lists around 2,500 clones; approximately 31% were seen once. V shed 3 bases, J shed 3 bases, and the junction held 10 bases outside the gene matches. Germline V gene sequence: CDR1 KGHSH, CDR2 LQKENI. The CDR3 loop spans 17 amino acids. V and J are TRBV18 and TRBJ2-7, with 11 bases matching TRBD2. Sample: lung tumor tissue, taken before any cancer treatment. This clonotype was obtained from a female donor older than 55 with stage II lung adenocarcinoma. In DNA, the CDR3 is TGTGCCAGCTCACCCCCCCTTAGCGGGAGGGCGGGCTACGAGCAGTACTTC. This encodes CASSPPLSGRAGYEQYF.